This is a list of T cell receptor beta chains from one sample in a study of blood T cell repertoires in COVID-19. Profiling relied on immunoSEQ multiplex PCR, and the TCRdb table lists in-frame clones only, not all of them. The table records approximately 180,000 clones, roughly 85% of them present only once. Sequencing used peripheral blood. The source is a woman between 70 and 85 years old with acute or convalescent COVID-19. Each CDR3 is given with its conserved first and last residue. The D gene is left open where the match is weak. Some rows have no size entry. The others give once, few or many, or a class for an expanded clone.

abundance: NA
d_gene: NA
len: 16
v_gene: TRBV5-1
j_gene: TRBJ2-3
CDR3aa: CASSFLSSDLTDTQYF
CDR3nt: TGCGCCAGCAGCTTTTTGAGTAGCGACCTCACAGATACGCAGTATTTT

abundance: NA
d_gene: NA
len: 14
v_gene: TRBV2
j_gene: TRBJ2-1
CDR3aa: CASAPGEPGLEQFF
CDR3nt: TGTGCCAGCGCCCCGGGCGAACCGGGGTTGGAGCAGTTCTTC

abundance: NA
d_gene: NA
len: 14
v_gene: TRBV11-2
j_gene: TRBJ1-5
CDR3aa: CASSLVGSNQPQHF
CDR3nt: TGTGCCAGCAGCTTAGTCGGTAGCAATCAGCCCCAGCATTTT

abundance: NA
d_gene: NA
len: 17
v_gene: TRBV19
j_gene: TRBJ2-2
CDR3aa: CASSINSRPTNTGELFF
CDR3nt: TGTGCCAGTAGTATTAATAGCCGACCCACGAACACCGGGGAGCTGTTTTTT

abundance: few
d_gene: TRBD1
len: 16
v_gene: TRBV2
j_gene: TRBJ2-7
CDR3aa: CASSRSAGTGTYEQYF
CDR3nt: TGTGCCAGCAGTCGTTCCGCCGGGACAGGGACCTACGAGCAGTACTTC

abundance: few
d_gene: TRBD1
len: 15
v_gene: TRBV6-1
j_gene: TRBJ2-1
CDR3aa: CASSEPRDRGREQFF
CDR3nt: TGTGCCAGCAGTGAGCCCCGGGACAGGGGGCGCGAGCAGTTCTTC

abundance: once
d_gene: TRBD1
len: 15
v_gene: TRBV5-4
j_gene: TRBJ2-1
CDR3aa: CASSLIRDRAVEQFF
CDR3nt: TGTGCCAGCAGCCTCATCCGGGACAGGGCCGTTGAGCAGTTCTTC

abundance: NA
d_gene: TRBD2
len: 17
v_gene: TRBV5-1
j_gene: TRBJ2-2
CDR3aa: CASSFGRTSEYTGELFF
CDR3nt: TGCGCCAGCAGCTTCGGAAGGACTAGCGAGTACACCGGGGAGCTGTTTTTT

abundance: NA
d_gene: NA
len: 17
v_gene: TRBV4-2
j_gene: TRBJ1-1
CDR3aa: CASSQDVGEPLNTEAFF
CDR3nt: TGTGCCAGCAGCCAAGACGTCGGGGAGCCCTTGAACACTGAAGCTTTCTTT

abundance: once
d_gene: NA
len: 14
v_gene: TRBV7-8
j_gene: TRBJ2-2
CDR3aa: CASSLEGYTRELFF
CDR3nt: TGTGCCAGCAGCTTAGAGGGGTACACCAGGGAGCTGTTTTTT

abundance: NA
d_gene: NA
len: 16
v_gene: TRBV7-8
j_gene: TRBJ2-1
CDR3aa: CASSPMEGLSYNEQFF
CDR3nt: TGTGCCAGCAGCCCAATGGAGGGACTCTCCTACAATGAGCAGTTCTTC

abundance: NA
d_gene: NA
len: 14
v_gene: TRBV2
j_gene: TRBJ2-5
CDR3aa: CASSEVGAQETQYF
CDR3nt: TGTGCCAGCAGTGAGGTTGGGGCTCAAGAGACCCAGTACTTC

abundance: NA
d_gene: NA
len: 15
v_gene: TRBV19
j_gene: TRBJ1-1
CDR3aa: CASSNPGHMNTEAFF
CDR3nt: TGTGCCAGCAGCAACCCAGGACATATGAACACTGAAGCTTTCTTT

abundance: NA
d_gene: TRBD1
len: 16
v_gene: TRBV5-1
j_gene: TRBJ2-1
CDR3aa: CASSLGGTGFNNEQFF
CDR3nt: TGCGCCAGCAGCTTGGGCGGGACAGGGTTCAACAATGAGCAGTTCTTC

abundance: NA
d_gene: TRBD2
len: 13
v_gene: TRBV5-4
j_gene: TRBJ2-1
CDR3aa: CASSSGGGNEQFF
CDR3nt: TGTGCCAGCAGCTCGGGCGGGGGTAATGAGCAGTTCTTC

abundance: NA
d_gene: TRBD1
len: 16
v_gene: TRBV4-1
j_gene: TRBJ2-5
CDR3aa: CASLTLSRHRGQTQYF
CDR3nt: TGCGCCAGCCTCACCTTGAGCCGGCACAGGGGGCAGACCCAGTACTTC

abundance: NA
d_gene: TRBD2
len: 21
v_gene: TRBV5-1
j_gene: TRBJ2-1
CDR3aa: CASSLVPMGLAAQRSYNEQFF
CDR3nt: TGCGCCAGCAGCTTAGTCCCCATGGGACTAGCGGCCCAAAGGTCCTACAATGAGCAGTTCTTC

abundance: NA
d_gene: TRBD1
len: 18
v_gene: TRBV28
j_gene: TRBJ2-2
CDR3aa: CASSVYGPGQTNTGELFF
CDR3nt: TGTGCCAGCAGTGTCTACGGGCCGGGACAGACGAACACCGGGGAGCTGTTTTTT

abundance: NA
d_gene: TRBD1
len: 14
v_gene: TRBV5-1
j_gene: TRBJ1-3
CDR3aa: CASSQGVSGNTIYF
CDR3nt: TGCGCCAGCAGTCAGGGGGTTTCTGGAAACACCATATATTTT

abundance: NA
d_gene: TRBD2
len: 19
v_gene: TRBV5-1
j_gene: TRBJ2-5
CDR3aa: CASSPVTSGRAGLGETQYF
CDR3nt: TGCGCCAGCAGCCCCGTGACTAGCGGGAGGGCCGGGTTGGGGGAGACCCAGTACTTC

abundance: NA
d_gene: NA
len: 16
v_gene: TRBV29-1
j_gene: TRBJ1-1
CDR3aa: CSADSPKQVLNTEAFF
CDR3nt: TGCAGCGCGGACTCACCTAAACAGGTGTTGAACACTGAAGCTTTCTTT

abundance: once
d_gene: TRBD1
len: 16
v_gene: TRBV2
j_gene: TRBJ2-2
CDR3aa: CASRDGTGGITGELFF
CDR3nt: TGTGCCAGCAGAGACGGGACAGGGGGCATCACCGGGGAGCTGTTTTTT

abundance: NA
d_gene: TRBD2
len: 14
v_gene: TRBV7-8
j_gene: TRBJ2-7
CDR3aa: CASAGRGLKNEQYF
CDR3nt: TGTGCCAGTGCCGGGAGGGGGTTGAAAAACGAGCAGTACTTC